This T cell receptor beta chain stems from a study of blood T cell repertoires in COVID-19. Turning to the study itself: COVID-19 samples collected from the United States, Italy and Spain covered acute and convalescent phases.

Sequenced by immunoSEQ multiplex PCR; TCRdb stores in-frame clones only, minus some. The sample has about 93,000 clones; approximately 87% are singletons. The sequence derives from a human donor with active COVID-19. The donor label of this sample is uncertain. The source material was peripheral blood.

CDR3 coding DNA: TGTGCCAGCAGCTTGATCGGCAATCAGCCCCAGCATTTT. Residues: CASSLIGNQPQHF. V is TRBV5-8 and J is TRBJ1-5; D uncertain. Between the trimmed V and J ends, which lost 1 base and 2 bases, there was a span of 4 bases. CDR1 is SGHTS, CDR2 YDEGEE, per germline. The CDR3 sequence is 13 residues long.